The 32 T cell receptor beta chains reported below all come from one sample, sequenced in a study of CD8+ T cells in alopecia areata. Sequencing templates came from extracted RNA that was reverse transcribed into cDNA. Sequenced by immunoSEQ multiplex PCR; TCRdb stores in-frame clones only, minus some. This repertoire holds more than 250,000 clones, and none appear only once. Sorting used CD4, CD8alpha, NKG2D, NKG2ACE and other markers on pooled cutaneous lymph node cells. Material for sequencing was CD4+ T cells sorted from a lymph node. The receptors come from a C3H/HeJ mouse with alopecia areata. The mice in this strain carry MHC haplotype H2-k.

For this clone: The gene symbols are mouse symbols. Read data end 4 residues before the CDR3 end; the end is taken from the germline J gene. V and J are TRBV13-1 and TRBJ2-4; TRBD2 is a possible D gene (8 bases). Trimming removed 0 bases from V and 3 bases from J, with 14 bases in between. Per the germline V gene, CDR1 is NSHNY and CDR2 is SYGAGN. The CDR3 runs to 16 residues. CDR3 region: CASSDAGGAQQNTLYF. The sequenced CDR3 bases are TGTGCCAGCAGTGATGCAGGGGGGGCGCAGCAAAAC.

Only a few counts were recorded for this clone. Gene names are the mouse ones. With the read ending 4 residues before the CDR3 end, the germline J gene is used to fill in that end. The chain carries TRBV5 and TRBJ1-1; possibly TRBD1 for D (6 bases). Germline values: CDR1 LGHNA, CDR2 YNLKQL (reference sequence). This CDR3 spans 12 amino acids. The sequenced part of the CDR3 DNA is TGTGCCAGCAGCCCGGGACACCCA. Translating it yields CASSPGHP. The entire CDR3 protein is CASSPGHPEVFF.

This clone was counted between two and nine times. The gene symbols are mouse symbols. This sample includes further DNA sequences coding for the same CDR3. CDR3 loop: CASSKGQQDTQYF. CDR3 bases read: TGTGCCAGCAGTAAAGGACAACAAGAC. The genes are TRBV19 and TRBJ2-5, with a tentative D call TRBD1 (5 bases). Read coverage stops 4 residues before the CDR3 terminus; the germline J gene supplies the remainder. With 3 bases removed from V and 3 bases from J, the gap between germline ends came to 8 bases. CDR1 and CDR2 from the germline V gene are FNHDT and SITEND (reference sequence). The CDR3 sequence is 13 residues long.

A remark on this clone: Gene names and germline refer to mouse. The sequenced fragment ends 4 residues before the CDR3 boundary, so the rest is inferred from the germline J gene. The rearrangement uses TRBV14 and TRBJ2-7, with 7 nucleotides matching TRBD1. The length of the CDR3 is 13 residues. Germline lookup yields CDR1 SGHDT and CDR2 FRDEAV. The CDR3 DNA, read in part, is TGTGCCAGCAGTTTCTTGGGACAGTAT. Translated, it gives CASSFLGQY. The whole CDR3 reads CASSFLGQYEQYF. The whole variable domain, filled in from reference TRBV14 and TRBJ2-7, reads EAGVTQSPRYAVLQEGQAVSFWCDPISGHDTLYWYQQPRDQGPQLLVYFRDEAVIDNSQLPSDRFSAVRPKGTNSTLKIQSAKQGDTATYLCASSFLGQYEQYFGPGTRLTVL.

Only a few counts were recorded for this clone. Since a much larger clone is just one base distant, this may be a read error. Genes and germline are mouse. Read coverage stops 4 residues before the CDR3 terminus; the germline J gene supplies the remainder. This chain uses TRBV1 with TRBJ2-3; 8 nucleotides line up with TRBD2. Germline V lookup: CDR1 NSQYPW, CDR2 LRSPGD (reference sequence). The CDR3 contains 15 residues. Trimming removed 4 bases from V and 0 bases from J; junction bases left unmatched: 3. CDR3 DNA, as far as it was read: TGCACCTGCAGTGTGACTGGGGCTAGTGCAGAA. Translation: CTCSVTGASAE. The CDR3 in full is CTCSVTGASAETLYF. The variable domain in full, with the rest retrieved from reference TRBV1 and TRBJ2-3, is VTLLEQNPRWRLVPRGQAVNLRCILKNSQYPWMSWYQQDLQKQLQWLFTLRSPGDKEVKSLPGADYLATRVTDTELRLQVANMSQGRTLYCTCSVTGASAETLYFGSGTRLTVL.

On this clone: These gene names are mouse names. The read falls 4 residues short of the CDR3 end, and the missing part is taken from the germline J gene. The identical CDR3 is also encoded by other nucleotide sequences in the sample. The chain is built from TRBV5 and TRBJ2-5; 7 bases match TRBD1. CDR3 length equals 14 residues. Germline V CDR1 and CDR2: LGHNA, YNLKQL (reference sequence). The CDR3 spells CASSQDPRGDTQYF. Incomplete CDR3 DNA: TGTGCCAGCAGCCAAGACCCCAGGGGGGAC.

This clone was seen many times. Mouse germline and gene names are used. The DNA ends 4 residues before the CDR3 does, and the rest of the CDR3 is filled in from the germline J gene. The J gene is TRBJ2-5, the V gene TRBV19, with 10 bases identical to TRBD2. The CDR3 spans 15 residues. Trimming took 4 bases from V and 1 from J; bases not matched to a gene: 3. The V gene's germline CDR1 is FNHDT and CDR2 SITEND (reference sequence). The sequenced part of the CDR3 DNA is TGTGCCAGCAGTCTCGGGACTGGGGACCAAGAC. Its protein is CASSLGTGDQD. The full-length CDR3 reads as CASSLGTGDQDTQYF.

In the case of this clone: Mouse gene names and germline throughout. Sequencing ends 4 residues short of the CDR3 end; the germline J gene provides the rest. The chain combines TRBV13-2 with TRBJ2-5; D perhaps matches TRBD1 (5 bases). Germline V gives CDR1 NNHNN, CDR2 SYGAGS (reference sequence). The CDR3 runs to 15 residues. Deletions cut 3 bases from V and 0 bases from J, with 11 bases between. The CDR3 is CASGGKGINQDTQYF. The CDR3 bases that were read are TGTGCCAGCGGTGGAAAGGGGATTAACCAAGAC.

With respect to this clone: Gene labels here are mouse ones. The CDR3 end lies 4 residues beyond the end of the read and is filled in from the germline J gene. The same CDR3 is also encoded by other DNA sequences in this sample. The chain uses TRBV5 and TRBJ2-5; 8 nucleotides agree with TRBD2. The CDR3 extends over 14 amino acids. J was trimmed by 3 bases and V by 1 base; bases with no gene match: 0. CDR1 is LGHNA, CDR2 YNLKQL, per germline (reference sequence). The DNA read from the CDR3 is TGTGCCAGCAGCCAAGTGGGGGGGCAAGAC. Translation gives CASSQVGGQD. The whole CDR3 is CASSQVGGQDTQYF.

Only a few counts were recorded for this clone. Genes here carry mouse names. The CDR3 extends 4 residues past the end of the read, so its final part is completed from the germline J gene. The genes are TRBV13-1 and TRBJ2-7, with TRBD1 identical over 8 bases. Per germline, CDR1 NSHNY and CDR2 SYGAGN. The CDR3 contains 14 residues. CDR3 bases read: TGTGCCAGCAGTGATGGGGGACAGGTTGAT. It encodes CASSDGGQVD. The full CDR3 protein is CASSDGGQVDEQYF.

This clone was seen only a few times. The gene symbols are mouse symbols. CDR3 DNA, as far as it was read: TGTGCCAGCAGTATAGCACACCCAAGCTCC. It yields the protein CASSIAHPSS. The entire CDR3 sequence reads CASSIAHPSSDYTF. The rearrangement links TRBV19 to TRBJ1-2; D not certain. The CDR3 is cut off 4 residues early in the read; its end comes from the germline J gene. This CDR3 spans 14 amino acids. V was clipped by 0 bases and J by 4 bases, with 10 bases between them. Per the germline V gene, CDR1 is FNHDT and CDR2 is SITEND (reference sequence).

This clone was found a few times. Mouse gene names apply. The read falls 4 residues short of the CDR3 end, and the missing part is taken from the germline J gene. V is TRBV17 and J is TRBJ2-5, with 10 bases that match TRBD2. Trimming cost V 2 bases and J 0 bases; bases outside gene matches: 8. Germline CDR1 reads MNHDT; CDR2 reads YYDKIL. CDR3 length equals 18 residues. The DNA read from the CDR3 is TGTGCTAGCAGTAGATCTCCTGGGGGGGCATTTAACCAAGAC. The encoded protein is CASSRSPGGAFNQD. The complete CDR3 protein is CASSRSPGGAFNQDTQYF.

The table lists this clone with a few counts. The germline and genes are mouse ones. Partial CDR3 DNA: TGTGCCAGCACCCCCAGGGGTGACACA. Its translation: CASTPRGDT. The CDR3 as a whole reads CASTPRGDTEVFF. The chain combines TRBV13-1 with TRBJ1-1; D perhaps matches TRBD1 (6 bases). The CDR3 end lies 4 residues beyond the end of the read and is filled in from the germline J gene. V was cut by 6 bases and J by 3 bases, with 12 bases left in between. The CDR3 has 13 residues. Germline V gives CDR1 NSHNY, CDR2 SYGAGN.

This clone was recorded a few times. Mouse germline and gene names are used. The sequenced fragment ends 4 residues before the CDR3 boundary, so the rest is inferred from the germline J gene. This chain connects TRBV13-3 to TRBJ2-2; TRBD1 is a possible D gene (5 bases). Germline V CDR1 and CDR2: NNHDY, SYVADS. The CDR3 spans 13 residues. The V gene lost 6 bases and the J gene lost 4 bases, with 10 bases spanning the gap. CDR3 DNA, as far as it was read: TGTGCCAGCACCGCAGGGCGCACCGGG. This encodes CASTAGRTG. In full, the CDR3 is CASTAGRTGQLYF.

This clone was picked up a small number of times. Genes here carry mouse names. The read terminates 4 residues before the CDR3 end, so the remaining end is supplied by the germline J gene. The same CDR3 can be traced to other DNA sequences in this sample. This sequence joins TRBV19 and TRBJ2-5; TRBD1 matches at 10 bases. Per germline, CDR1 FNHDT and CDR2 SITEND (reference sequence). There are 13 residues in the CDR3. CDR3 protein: CASSRQGADTQYF. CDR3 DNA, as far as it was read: TGTGCCAGCAGTCGACAGGGGGCGGAC.

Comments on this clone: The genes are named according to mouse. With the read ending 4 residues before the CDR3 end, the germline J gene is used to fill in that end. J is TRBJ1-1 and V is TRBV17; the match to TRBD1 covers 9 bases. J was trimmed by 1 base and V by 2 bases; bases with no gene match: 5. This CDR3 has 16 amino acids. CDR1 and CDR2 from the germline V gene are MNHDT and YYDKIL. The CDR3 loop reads CASSRPPGQGNTEVFF. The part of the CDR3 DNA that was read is TGTGCTAGCAGTAGACCCCCGGGACAGGGGAACACA.

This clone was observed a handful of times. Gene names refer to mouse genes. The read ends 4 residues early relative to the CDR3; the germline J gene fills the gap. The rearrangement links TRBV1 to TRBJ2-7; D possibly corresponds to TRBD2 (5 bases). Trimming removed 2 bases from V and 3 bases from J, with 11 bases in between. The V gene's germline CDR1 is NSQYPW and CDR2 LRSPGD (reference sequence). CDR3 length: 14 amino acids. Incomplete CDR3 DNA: TGCACCTGCAGTGCAACCTGGACTAACTAT. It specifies CTCSATWTNY. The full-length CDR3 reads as CTCSATWTNYEQYF. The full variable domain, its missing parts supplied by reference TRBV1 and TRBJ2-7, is VTLLEQNPRWRLVPRGQAVNLRCILKNSQYPWMSWYQQDLQKQLQWLFTLRSPGDKEVKSLPGADYLATRVTDTELRLQVANMSQGRTLYCTCSATWTNYEQYFGPGTRLTVL.

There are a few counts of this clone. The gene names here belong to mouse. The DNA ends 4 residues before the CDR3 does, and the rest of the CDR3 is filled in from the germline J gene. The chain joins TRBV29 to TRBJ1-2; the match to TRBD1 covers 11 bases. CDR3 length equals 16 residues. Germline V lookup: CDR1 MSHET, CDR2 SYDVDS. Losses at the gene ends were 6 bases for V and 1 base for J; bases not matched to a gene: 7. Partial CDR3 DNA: TGTGCTAGCAGCCTTAGGGGACAGGGGGTAAACTCC. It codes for CASSLRGQGVNS. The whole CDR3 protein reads CASSLRGQGVNSDYTF.

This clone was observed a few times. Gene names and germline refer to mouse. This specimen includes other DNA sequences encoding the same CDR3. The DNA read from the CDR3 is TGTGCCTGGAGTCTACGGGGGGCGGACACA. Protein: CAWSLRGADT. In full, the CDR3 reads CAWSLRGADTEVFF. The chain employs TRBV31 and TRBJ1-1; possibly TRBD1 for D (6 bases). The read is 4 residues too short to cover the CDR3 end, so that end is filled in from the germline J gene. The V gene lost 0 bases and the J gene lost 3 bases, with 11 bases spanning the gap. CDR1 and CDR2 (germline): GKSSPN, SITVG. This CDR3 has 14 amino acids.

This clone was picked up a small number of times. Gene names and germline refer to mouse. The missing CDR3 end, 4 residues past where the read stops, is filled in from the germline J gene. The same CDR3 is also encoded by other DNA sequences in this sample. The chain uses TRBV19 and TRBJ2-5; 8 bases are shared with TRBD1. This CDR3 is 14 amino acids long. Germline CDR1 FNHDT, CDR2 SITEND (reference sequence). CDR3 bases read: TGTGCCAGCAGTATACAGGGGGCGAGAGAC. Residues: CASSIQGARD. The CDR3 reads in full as CASSIQGARDTQYF. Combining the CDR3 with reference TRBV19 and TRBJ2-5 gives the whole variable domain GGIITQTPKFLIGQEGQKLTLKCQQNFNHDTMYWYRQDSGKGLRLIYYSITENDLQKGDLSEGYDASREKKSSFSLTVTSAQKNEMAVFLCASSIQGARDTQYFGPGTRLLVL.

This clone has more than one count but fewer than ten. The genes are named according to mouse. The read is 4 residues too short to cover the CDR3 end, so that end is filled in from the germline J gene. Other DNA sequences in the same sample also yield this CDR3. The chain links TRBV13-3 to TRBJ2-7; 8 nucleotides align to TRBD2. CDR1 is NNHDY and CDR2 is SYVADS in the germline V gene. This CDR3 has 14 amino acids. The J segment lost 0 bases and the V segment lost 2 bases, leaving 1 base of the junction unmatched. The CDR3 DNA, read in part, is TGTGCCAGCAGTGAGCTGGGGGGCTCCTAT. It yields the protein CASSELGGSY. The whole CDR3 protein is CASSELGGSYEQYF.

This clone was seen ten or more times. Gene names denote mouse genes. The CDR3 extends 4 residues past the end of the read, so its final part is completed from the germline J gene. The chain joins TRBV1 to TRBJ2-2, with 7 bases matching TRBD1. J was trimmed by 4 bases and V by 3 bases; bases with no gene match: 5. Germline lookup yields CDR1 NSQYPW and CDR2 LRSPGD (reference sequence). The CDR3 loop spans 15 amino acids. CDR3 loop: CTCSARQGGTGQLYF. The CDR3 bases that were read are TGCACCTGCAGTGCGAGACAGGGCGGCACCGGG.

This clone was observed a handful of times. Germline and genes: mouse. CDR3: CASSGDRGDTQYF. Incomplete CDR3 DNA: TGTGCCAGCAGTGGGGACAGGGGAGAC. J is TRBJ2-5 and V is TRBV13-1, with TRBD1 matching over 10 bases. The read ends 4 residues shy of where the CDR3 ends; the end is completed using the germline J gene. The CDR3 extends over 13 amino acids. Per germline, CDR1 NSHNY and CDR2 SYGAGN.

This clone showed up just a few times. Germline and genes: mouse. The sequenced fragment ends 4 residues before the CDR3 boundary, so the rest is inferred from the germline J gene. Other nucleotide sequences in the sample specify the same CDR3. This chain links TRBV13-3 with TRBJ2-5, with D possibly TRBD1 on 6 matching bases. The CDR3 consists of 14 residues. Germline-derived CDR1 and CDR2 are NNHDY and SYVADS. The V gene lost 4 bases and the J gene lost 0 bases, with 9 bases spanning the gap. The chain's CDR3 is CASSPGQNQDTQYF. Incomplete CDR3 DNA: TGTGCCAGCAGTCCGGGACAAAACCAAGAC.

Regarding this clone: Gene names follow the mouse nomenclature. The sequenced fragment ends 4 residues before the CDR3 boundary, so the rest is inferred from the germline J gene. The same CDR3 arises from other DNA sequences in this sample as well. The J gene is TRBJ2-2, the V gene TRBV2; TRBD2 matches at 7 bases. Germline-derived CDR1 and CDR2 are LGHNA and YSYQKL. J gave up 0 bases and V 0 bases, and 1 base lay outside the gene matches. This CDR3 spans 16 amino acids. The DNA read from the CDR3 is TGTGCCAGCAGCCAAGACCTGGGGGCAAACACCGGG. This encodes CASSQDLGANTG. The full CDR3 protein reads CASSQDLGANTGQLYF. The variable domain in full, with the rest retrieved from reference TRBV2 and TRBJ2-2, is DPKIIQKPKYLVAVTGSEKILICEQYLGHNAMYWYRQSAKKPLEFMFSYSYQKLMDNQTASSRFQPQSSKKNHLDLQITALKPDDSATYFCASSQDLGANTGQLYFGEGSKLTVL.

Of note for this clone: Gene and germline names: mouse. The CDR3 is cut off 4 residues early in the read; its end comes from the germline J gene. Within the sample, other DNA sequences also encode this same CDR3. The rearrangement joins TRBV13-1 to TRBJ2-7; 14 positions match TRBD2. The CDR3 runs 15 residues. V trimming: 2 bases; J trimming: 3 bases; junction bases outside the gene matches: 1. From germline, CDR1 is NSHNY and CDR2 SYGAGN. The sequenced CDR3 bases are TGTGCCAGCAGTGAGGGACTGGGGGGGCGCTAT. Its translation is CASSEGLGGRY. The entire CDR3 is CASSEGLGGRYEQYF.

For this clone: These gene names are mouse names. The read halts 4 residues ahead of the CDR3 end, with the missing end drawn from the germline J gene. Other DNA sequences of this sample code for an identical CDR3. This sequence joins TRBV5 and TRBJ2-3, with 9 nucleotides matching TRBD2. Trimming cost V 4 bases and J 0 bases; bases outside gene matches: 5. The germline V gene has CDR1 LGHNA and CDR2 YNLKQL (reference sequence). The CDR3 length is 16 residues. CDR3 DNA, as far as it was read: TGTGCCAGCAGCCCTCGACTGGGGGCTAGTGCAGAA. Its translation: CASSPRLGASAE. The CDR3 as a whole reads CASSPRLGASAETLYF.

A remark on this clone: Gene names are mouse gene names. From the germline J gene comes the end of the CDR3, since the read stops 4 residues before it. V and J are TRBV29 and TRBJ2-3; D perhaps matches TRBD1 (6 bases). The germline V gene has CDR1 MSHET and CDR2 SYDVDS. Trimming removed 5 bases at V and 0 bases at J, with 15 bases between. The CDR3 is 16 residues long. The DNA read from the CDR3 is TGTGCTAGCAGTCGCCGGGACACAACTAGTGCAGAA. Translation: CASSRRDTTSAE. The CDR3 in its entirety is CASSRRDTTSAETLYF.

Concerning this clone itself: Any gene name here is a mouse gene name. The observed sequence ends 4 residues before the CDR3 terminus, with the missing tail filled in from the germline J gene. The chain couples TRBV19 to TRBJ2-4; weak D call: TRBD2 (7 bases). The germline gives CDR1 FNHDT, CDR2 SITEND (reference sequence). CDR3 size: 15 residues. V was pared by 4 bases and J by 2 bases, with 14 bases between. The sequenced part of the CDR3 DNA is TGTGCCAGCAGTCGAGGGGGGCCCTATCAAAAC. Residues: CASSRGGPYQN. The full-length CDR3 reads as CASSRGGPYQNTLYF. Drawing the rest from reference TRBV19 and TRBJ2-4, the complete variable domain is GGIITQTPKFLIGQEGQKLTLKCQQNFNHDTMYWYRQDSGKGLRLIYYSITENDLQKGDLSEGYDASREKKSSFSLTVTSAQKNEMAVFLCASSRGGPYQNTLYFGAGTRLSVL.

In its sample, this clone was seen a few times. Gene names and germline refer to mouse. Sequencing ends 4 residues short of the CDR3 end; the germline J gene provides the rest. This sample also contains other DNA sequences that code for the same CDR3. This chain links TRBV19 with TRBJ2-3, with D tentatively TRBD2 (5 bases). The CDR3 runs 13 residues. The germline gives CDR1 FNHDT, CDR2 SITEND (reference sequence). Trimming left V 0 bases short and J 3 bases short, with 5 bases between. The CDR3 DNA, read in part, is TGTGCCAGCAGTATAGCTGGGGCAGAA. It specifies CASSIAGAE. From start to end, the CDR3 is CASSIAGAETLYF.

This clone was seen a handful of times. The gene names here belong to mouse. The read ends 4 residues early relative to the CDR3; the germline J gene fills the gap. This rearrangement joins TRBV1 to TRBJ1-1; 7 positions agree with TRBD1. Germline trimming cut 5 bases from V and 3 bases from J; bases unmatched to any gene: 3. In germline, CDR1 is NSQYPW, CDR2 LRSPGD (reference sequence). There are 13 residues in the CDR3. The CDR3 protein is CTCSRQGHTEVFF. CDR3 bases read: TGCACCTGCAGTCGACAGGGCCACACA.

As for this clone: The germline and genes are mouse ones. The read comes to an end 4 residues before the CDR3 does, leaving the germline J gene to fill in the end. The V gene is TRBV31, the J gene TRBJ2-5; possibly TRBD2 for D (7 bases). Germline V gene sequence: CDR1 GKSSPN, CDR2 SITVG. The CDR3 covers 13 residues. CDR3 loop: CAWSPGGLDTQYF. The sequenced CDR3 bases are TGTGCCTGGAGTCCCGGGGGGCTGGAC.